This T cell receptor (beta chain) was sequenced in a study of cytomegalovirus exposure and HLA in healthy donors. Regarding the study as a whole: The authors enumerated 150 to 200 TCR beta chains as linked to cytomegalovirus. Rare sequences made up most TCRs, while some public TCRs were found in many donors.

Comment on this clone: Its specificity is not known.

J lost 2 bases, V lost 1 base, and 2 bases had no gene match. Germline loops: CDR1 SGHTA, CDR2 FQGTGA. The CDR3 totals 15 residues. PCR employed 60 Vbeta and 13 Jbeta primers. Source study methods: Later reanalysis found 75 million to 100 million unique TCR beta chains, about 10 million of them shared. Measured with immunoSEQ multiplex PCR; TCRdb has only the in-frame clones, and not every one. The DNA was the basis for D and trimming; V, J and clone size are from that table. The data show more than 110,000 clones, with about four fifths seen just once and around 2% held by the top ten. The chain combines TRBV7-3 with TRBJ2-1; TRBD1 agrees at 7 bases. The specimen was PBMCs. The TCR originated in a man aged 25-45 years in good health and CMV-seronegative. The CDR3 protein is CASSLIGQAYNEQFF. CDR3 DNA sequence: TGTGCCAGCAGCTTAATAGGACAGGCCTACAATGAGCAGTTCTTC.